The clone carrying this TCR beta chain has just a few counts. These data come from a study of blood T cell repertoires in COVID-19. Overall study context: From T cells, B-cell-depleted T cells, or PBMCs came the material, which was cDNA or gDNA.

The CDR3 is 19 amino acids. Germline lookup yields CDR1 SGHTS and CDR2 YDEGEE. The ends lost 4 bases at V and 0 bases at J; junction bases unmatched: 9. Sequencing used immunoSEQ multiplex PCR; TCRdb keeps in-frame clones, though not all of them. The sample records roughly 300,000 clones, roughly 89% being singletons. Sequencing was performed on peripheral blood. The receptor's source is a woman aged 30 to 39 with COVID-19, enrolled during active disease. The chain combines TRBV5-8 with TRBJ1-6; 11 nucleotides agree with TRBD1. CDR3 nucleotide sequence: TGTGCCAGCAGCACCGGACAGGGGGCCTATAGCTCCTATAATTCACCCCTCCACTTT. Its translation is CASSTGQGAYSSYNSPLHF. Supplemented by reference TRBV5-8 and TRBJ1-6, the full variable domain reads EAGVTQSPTHLIKTRGQQATLRCSPISGHTSVYWYQQALGLGLQFLLWYDEGEERNRGNFPPRFSGRQFPNYSSELNVNALELEDSALYLCASSTGQGAYSSYNSPLHFGNGTRLTVT.